This passage covers 2 T cell receptor beta chains from one sample sequenced in a study of OX40 agonist ivuxolimab in advanced cancers. Data came from immunoSEQ multiplex PCR; TCRdb stores just in-frame clones and leaves some out. The table records 55,000 to 75,000 clones, about nine tenths of them present only once. The sequences come from CD4+ or CD8+ T cells sorted from blood, collected in a trial of the OX40 agonist ivuxolimab. These TCRs come from an adult with an advanced solid tumor such as melanoma, head and neck, liver or kidney cancer.

This clone was counted a few times. The chain is built from TRBV30 and TRBJ1-5; tentatively, D is TRBD1 (5 bases). V gave up 5 bases and J gave up 6 bases, with 20 bases separating them. CDR1 is GTSNPN, CDR2 SVGIG, per germline (reference sequence). The CDR3 loop spans 15 amino acids. CDR3 protein: CAWGFGAQGVQPQHF. The DNA for the CDR3 is TGTGCCTGGGGTTTTGGTGCCCAGGGAGTTCAGCCCCAGCATTTT.

This chain joins TRBV29-1 and TRBJ2-1, with 8 nucleotides matching TRBD2. The CDR3 has 14 residues. Germline CDR1 is SQVTM and CDR2 is ANQGSEA. Unmatched junction bases numbered 7, after V lost 2 bases and J lost 7 bases. The CDR3 DNA reads as TGCAGCGTTGAACCCGGGAGGGCGAGGAATGAGCAGTTCTTC. As protein: CSVEPGRARNEQFF.